This TCR beta chain was profiled in a study of graft-versus-host responses after intestinal transplantation. Germline loops: CDR1 LGHNA, CDR2 YNFKEQ. V was pared by 0 bases and J by 6 bases, with 7 bases of the junction left unmatched. CDR3 size: 17 residues. As concerns this clone: Its antigen is still unknown.

Using immunoSEQ multiplex PCR, the repertoire was profiled, and TCRdb retains in-frame clones only, with some absent. The sample lists tens of thousands of clones, approximately 94% occurring once. The specimen comprised unstimulated CD8+ T cells sorted from spleen or lymph node cells, sampled before intestinal transplant. This sequence originates from a human donor who received an intestinal transplant. This chain uses TRBV4-2 with TRBJ1-6; 8 positions agree with TRBD1. CDR3 nucleotide sequence: TGTGCCAGCAGCCAAGATTGGAGACAGGGGCTTAATTCACCCCTCCACTTT. It is translated as CASSQDWRQGLNSPLHF.